This TCR beta chain was sequenced in a study of neurological immune-mediated disorders. Study-level findings and limits: It was HTLV-1-associated myelopathy that showed the most TCR clonal expansion, while multiple sclerosis showed the least, falling below healthy controls.

TCRdb re-analysed the 5' RACE reads in MiXCR, keeping a single row per CDR3 protein. The sample consists of about 59,000 distinct CDR3 sequences, about 25% of them appearing once. Germline CDR1 is SGDLS and CDR2 is YYNGEE. The CDR3 totals 12 residues. V was pared by 4 bases and J by 7 bases, with 11 bases between. Ten or more counts support this clonotype. Its antigen is currently unknown. Time point described: technical triplicate 2. The study built unsorted libraries from 2 million PBMCs kept at -80 C. Material for sequencing was PBMCs. The chain links TRBV9 to TRBJ1-1, with a weak D call TRBD1 (5 bases). This receptor was identified in a man aged 60 to 75 with HTLV-1-associated myelopathy (HAM/TSP). CDR3 region: CASSRGRDEAFF. In DNA form, the CDR3 reads TGTGCCAGCAGCCGGGGACGGGATGAAGCTTTCTTT.